Shown below are 22 T cell receptor beta chains from a single sample sequenced in a study of blood T cells in healthy people across ages. Sample-barcoded 5' priming and a J-beta primer mix drove a second PCR of 7 to 11 cycles. TCRdb reprocessed the 5' RACE reads with MiXCR, giving one entry per CDR3 protein. Among 800,000 to 1,000,000 distinct CDR3 sequences listed, 45% to 50% were seen once. The specimen was blood. All receptors come from a man aged 25-40 years in good health.

The chain joins TRBV10-3 to TRBJ2-7; 7 bases align to TRBD2. The germline V gene has CDR1 ENHRY and CDR2 SYGVKD. The CDR3 has 13 residues. J lost 6 bases, V lost 3 bases, and 5 bases had no gene match. The DNA of the CDR3 is TGTGCCATCAGTGACCCGGGGGGACGCGAGCAGTACTTC. It encodes CAISDPGGREQYF.

The J gene is TRBJ2-5, the V gene TRBV5-1; a weak D match, TRBD2 (5 bases). CDR3 length equals 14 residues. CDR1 is SGHRS and CDR2 is YFSETQ in the germline V gene. V lost 2 bases, J lost 4 bases, and 12 bases lay in between. The CDR3 DNA follows: TGCGCCAGCAGCTTCGAGGGCCGGCGAGAGACCCAGTACTTC. Translation: CASSFEGRRETQYF.

Notes on this clonotype: One end of the junction fails to match germline, which may point to a read error. J is TRBJ1-1 and V is TRBV4-3; D not certain. The CDR3 consists of 16 residues. Germline assignment: CDR1 LGHNA and CDR2 YSLEER. This CDR3 is CASSQGFGVVGTEALF. DNA for the CDR3: TGCGCCAGCAGCCAAGGTTTCGGGGTTGTAGGCACTGAAGCTTTGTTT.

This chain joins TRBV5-1 and TRBJ2-3, with 7 bases fitting TRBD1. Germline V gene data show CDR1 as SGHRS and CDR2 as YFSETQ. This CDR3 spans 15 amino acids. J was trimmed by 1 base and V by 4 bases; bases with no gene match: 6. This chain's CDR3 is CASSPGQLGTDTQYF. DNA of the CDR3: TGCGCCAGCAGCCCGGGACAGCTAGGCACAGATACGCAGTATTTT. Variable domain in full (rest from reference TRBV5-1 and TRBJ2-3): KAGVTQTPRYLIKTRGQQVTLSCSPISGHRSVSWYQQTPGQGLQFLFEYFSETQRNKGNFPGRFSGRQFSNSRSEMNVSTLELGDSALYLCASSPGQLGTDTQYFGPGTRLTVL.

In this sample, this clonotype turned up many times. The chain recombines TRBV9 with TRBJ1-4; D remains ambiguous. CDR1 SGDLS and CDR2 YYNGEE come from the germline V gene. The length of the CDR3 is 14 residues. Trimming took off 0 bases at V and 5 bases at J, with 8 bases between the two ends. CDR3 loop: CASSVGVQNEKLFF. CDR3 bases: TGTGCCAGCAGCGTAGGGGTACAGAATGAAAAACTGTTTTTT.

This chain links TRBV4-1 with TRBJ2-3; TRBD2 agrees at 9 bases. The CDR3 length is 19 residues. V was clipped by 3 bases and J by 2 bases; unmatched bases: 15. Germline CDR1 MGHRA, CDR2 YSYEKL. The DNA of the CDR3 is TGCGCCAGCAGCCAGGGGAGCGGGGGGCTCCAGAAATTCACAGATACGCAGTATTTT. It codes for CASSQGSGGLQKFTDTQYF.

CDR3 nucleotides: TGTGCCAGCAGCGCCAGCGGGGGGGTGAGCGATGAGCAGTTCTTC. It codes for CASSASGGVSDEQFF. The chain joins TRBV9 to TRBJ2-1; 10 positions match TRBD2. The V gene end was trimmed by 3 bases and the J gene end by 8 bases; junction bases not matched to a gene: 8. Per germline, CDR1 SGDLS and CDR2 YYNGEE. CDR3 length equals 15 residues.

This clonotype came up a few times. The J gene is TRBJ2-1, the V gene TRBV20-1; TRBD1 might be the D (5 bases). This CDR3 has 14 amino acids. The germline CDR1 and CDR2 sequences are DFQATT and SNEGSKA (reference sequence). V gave up 2 bases and J gave up 8 bases, with 16 bases separating them. In nucleotides, the CDR3 is TGCAGTGCTAGATTGGTGGGGCCTCTAGATGAGCAGTTCTTC. It translates to CSARLVGPLDEQFF.

The table lists this clonotype with a few counts. This chain links TRBV9 with TRBJ2-1; TRBD1 agrees at 10 bases. CDR3 length equals 16 residues. V shed 3 bases, J shed 5 bases, and the junction held 8 bases outside the gene matches. The germline CDR1 and CDR2 sequences are SGDLS and YYNGEE. CDR3 in amino acids: CASSGTGGGLHNEQFF. CDR3 DNA: TGTGCCAGCAGCGGGACAGGGGGGGGCCTTCACAATGAGCAGTTCTTC.

The sample holds many counts of this clonotype. The chain recombines TRBV2 with TRBJ2-3; 13 bases agree with TRBD2. The trim removed 6 bases at V and 2 bases at J, leaving 5 bases unmatched. The CDR3 spans 16 residues. CDR1 is SNHLY and CDR2 is FYNNEI in the germline V gene. Here the CDR3 DNA reads TGTGCCAGCAGCAAAGGACTAGCGGGGGTCACAGATACGCAGTATTTT. Protein product: CASSKGLAGVTDTQYF.

This clonotype was seen more than once but under ten times. The chain employs TRBV7-2 and TRBJ2-5, with 12 bases fitting TRBD2. The DNA end lines up better with TRBJ2-7; the J call may be wrong. In germline, CDR1 is SGHTA, CDR2 FQGNSA. The CDR3 has 17 amino acids. The CDR3 DNA reads as TGTGCCAGCAGTTCTAGAGTGACTAGCGGGGGCGGGTACGAGCAGTACTTC. Translation gives CASSSRVTSGGGYEQYF.

This clonotype has just a few counts. The rearrangement links TRBV7-2 to TRBJ2-7; possibly TRBD1 for D (5 bases). Germline V gene lookup returns CDR1 SGHTA and CDR2 FQGNSA. Trimming cost V 0 bases and J 0 bases, with 9 bases left between them. The CDR3 loop spans 15 amino acids. The chain's CDR3 is CASSLAQGASYEQYF. For the CDR3, the DNA is TGTGCCAGCAGCTTAGCTCAGGGTGCCTCCTACGAGCAGTACTTC.

The rearrangement links TRBV3-1 to TRBJ1-2, with 7 bases that match TRBD1. This CDR3 has 16 amino acids. The ends lost 0 bases at V and 3 bases at J; junction bases unmatched: 7. Germline CDR1 LGHDT, CDR2 YNNKEL (reference sequence). CDR3 nucleotide sequence: TGTGCCAGCAGCCAAGATCAAGGGGGCAGGTACTATGGCTACACCTTC. Translating it yields CASSQDQGGRYYGYTF.

The J gene is TRBJ2-7, the V gene TRBV3-1, with D tentatively TRBD2 (5 bases). This CDR3 comprises 14 residues. V was clipped by 2 bases and J by 7 bases, with 15 bases between them. Germline loops: CDR1 LGHDT, CDR2 YNNKEL (reference sequence). The CDR3 spells CASSQPLGRNEQYF. DNA for the CDR3: TGTGCCAGCAGCCAACCCCTGGGGAGAAATGAGCAGTACTTC.

This chain connects TRBV7-2 to TRBJ2-1; D might be TRBD2 (6 bases). Looked up from germline, CDR1 is SGHTA and CDR2 is FQGNSA. V lost 3 bases and J 10 bases, leaving 16 bases between the germline ends. This CDR3 has 14 amino acids. The CDR3 nucleotides read TGTGCCAGCAGCTTGACGGGGGTTGCCTACGAGCAGTTCTTC. Translating it yields CASSLTGVAYEQFF.

This rearrangement joins TRBV20-1 to TRBJ1-5; perhaps TRBD1 as D (5 bases). CDR1 and CDR2 (germline): DFQATT, SNEGSKA (reference sequence). V dropped 6 bases and J dropped 2 bases, with 17 bases sitting between them. CDR3 size: 15 residues. The CDR3 region has the DNA TGCAGTGCCGCGCAAAGGGGTAAGGGCAATCAGCCCCAGCATTTT. This encodes CSAAQRGKGNQPQHF.

The chain couples TRBV5-1 to TRBJ1-4; a weak D match, TRBD1 (5 bases). Looked up from germline, CDR1 is SGHRS and CDR2 is YFSETQ. With 4 bases removed from V and 10 bases from J, the gap between germline ends came to 14 bases. The CDR3 is 13 amino acids. Here the CDR3 reads CASSPEGAGKLFF. For the CDR3, the DNA is TGCGCCAGCAGCCCAGAAGGGGCGGGAAAACTGTTTTTT. The whole variable domain, filled in from reference TRBV5-1 and TRBJ1-4, reads KAGVTQTPRYLIKTRGQQVTLSCSPISGHRSVSWYQQTPGQGLQFLFEYFSETQRNKGNFPGRFSGRQFSNSRSEMNVSTLELGDSALYLCASSPEGAGKLFFGSGTQLSVL.

This clonotype was detected a few times. The gene calls are TRBV4-2 and TRBJ2-3; no definite D call. The V end was cut by 4 bases, the J end by 2 bases, with 16 bases between. Germline V gives CDR1 LGHNA, CDR2 YNFKEQ. The CDR3 covers 16 residues. The CDR3 nucleotides read TGTGCCAGCAGCCTCCCCGACACTGATTCCACAGATACGCAGTATTTT. This sequence encodes CASSLPDTDSTDTQYF.

J is TRBJ2-7 and V is TRBV20-1; D is possibly TRBD1 or TRBD2 (5 bases each). CDR1 and CDR2 from the germline V gene are DFQATT and SNEGSKA (reference sequence). Trimming removed 2 bases at V and 3 bases at J, with 14 bases between. This CDR3 spans 14 amino acids. CDR3 sequence: CSARSSGTFYEQYF. The CDR3 DNA reads as TGCAGTGCTAGAAGTTCCGGGACGTTCTACGAGCAGTACTTC.

The gene calls are TRBV7-9 and TRBJ2-7; a possible D gene is TRBD1 (5 bases). Per germline, CDR1 SEHNR and CDR2 FQNEAQ (reference sequence). This CDR3 is 15 amino acids long. Trimming cost V 3 bases and J 0 bases, with 12 bases left between them. In DNA form, the CDR3 reads TGTGCCAGCAGCTTGGTGACAGACCTCTCCTACGAGCAGTACTTC. Residues: CASSLVTDLSYEQYF. Full variable domain (rest looked up from reference TRBV7-9 and TRBJ2-7): DTGVSQNPRHKITKRGQNVTFRCDPISEHNRLYWYRQTLGQGPEFLTYFQNEAQLEKSRLLSDRFSAERPKGSFSTLEIQRTEQGDSAMYLCASSLVTDLSYEQYFGPGTRLTVT.

As regards this clonotype: The missing conserved phenylalanine or tryptophan at the end of this CDR3 makes a read error likely. V usage is TRBV18 and J usage is TRBJ2-7; D perhaps matches TRBD1 (6 bases). Per the germline V gene, CDR1 is KGHSH and CDR2 is LQKENI. V was clipped by 4 bases and J by 2 bases, with 12 bases between them. This CDR3 is built from 14 residues. The CDR3 nucleotides read TGTGCCAGCTCACTACAGGGTAATCCCTACGAGCAGTACTTG. This translates into CASSLQGNPYEQYL.

This sequence joins TRBV27 and TRBJ2-5; 9 bases line up with TRBD2. The CDR3 is 17 amino acids. Germline V CDR1 and CDR2: MNHEY, SMNVEV (reference sequence). The trim removed 5 bases at V and 2 bases at J, leaving 12 bases unmatched. The CDR3 region is CASSPIRDSGGQETQYF. DNA for the CDR3: TGTGCCAGCAGTCCGATTCGGGATAGCGGGGGACAAGAGACCCAGTACTTC.